These 27 T cell receptor beta chains were sequenced from one sample in a study of blood T cell repertoires in COVID-19. Data came from immunoSEQ multiplex PCR; TCRdb stores just in-frame clones and leaves some out. This sample has roughly 300,000 clones, with 90% found just once. Sequenced input: PBMCs or T cells enriched from blood (not recorded which). The receptors derive from a woman in her thirties who had recovered from COVID-19.

This clone occurred many times. This chain links TRBV11-1 with TRBJ1-3; 7 nucleotides agree with TRBD1. V shed 3 bases and J 0 bases; nucleotides not matched to a gene: 5. This CDR3 comprises 16 residues. The germline gives CDR1 SGHAT, CDR2 FQDESV (reference sequence). CDR3 in DNA: TGTGCCAGCAGCTTTGACAGGGCGAACTCTGGAAACACCATATATTTT. Translating gives CASSFDRANSGNTIYF.

The chain recombines TRBV7-9 with TRBJ1-2; D is possibly TRBD1 (5 bases). CDR1 is SEHNR, CDR2 FQNEAQ, per germline (reference sequence). V was shortened by 5 bases and J by 4 bases, with 20 bases between the two germline ends. The CDR3 length is 16 residues. The CDR3 region is CASSIYLRLQVYGYTF. The CDR3 DNA sequence: TGTGCCAGCAGCATTTACTTGAGGTTACAGGTCTATGGCTACACCTTC.

The chain employs TRBV5-8 and TRBJ1-3; 8 nucleotides agree with TRBD1. The length of the CDR3 is 14 residues. CDR1 and CDR2 from the germline V gene are SGHTS and YDEGEE. With 4 bases clipped from V and 4 bases from J, the junction kept 4 bases outside the gene matches. The DNA for the CDR3 is TGTGCCAGCAGCCTGACAGGGGCCGGAAACACCATATATTTT. As protein: CASSLTGAGNTIYF.

In nucleotides, the CDR3 is TGTGCCAGCTTCCGGACAGGCTACGAGCAGTACTTC. It is translated as CASFRTGYEQYF. The chain is built from TRBV28 and TRBJ2-7, with 7 bases lining up with TRBD1. J was trimmed by 3 bases and V by 8 bases; bases with no gene match: 4. Germline V gene sequence: CDR1 MDHEN, CDR2 SYDVKM. CDR3 length: 12 residues.

The chain recombines TRBV7-8 with TRBJ1-5, with TRBD1 matching over 7 bases. This CDR3 has 16 residues. The V gene's germline CDR1 is SGHVS and CDR2 FQNEAQ. J lost 4 bases, V lost 4 bases, and 10 bases had no gene match. This chain's CDR3 is CASSSPMGQKNQPQHF. CDR3 DNA sequence: TGTGCCAGCAGCTCCCCTATGGGACAGAAGAATCAGCCCCAGCATTTT.

This chain uses TRBV3-1 (or the pseudogene TRBV3-2) with TRBJ2-7, with no clear D. V was shortened by 4 bases and J by 3 bases, with 10 bases between the two germline ends. From germline, CDR1 is LGHDT and CDR2 YNNKEL (reference sequence). The CDR3 length is 13 residues. CDR3 loop: CASSRQRNYEQYF. The CDR3 DNA is TGTGCCAGCAGCCGGCAGCGAAACTACGAGCAGTACTTC.

This clone has only a few counts. This rearrangement joins TRBV30 to TRBJ1-3, with D perhaps TRBD1 (6 bases). The CDR3 is made up of 15 amino acids. Trimming left V 0 bases short and J 0 bases short, with 9 bases between. Germline CDR1 and CDR2: GTSNPN and SVGIG (reference sequence). CDR3 DNA sequence: TGTGCCTGGAGTGTCAGGGGAAGCTCTGGAAACACCATATATTTT. Translating gives CAWSVRGSSGNTIYF. The variable domain in full, with the rest retrieved from reference TRBV30 and TRBJ1-3, is SQTIHQWPATLVQPVGSPLSLECTVEGTSNPNLYWYRQAAGRGLQLLFYSVGIGQISSEVPQNLSASRPQDRQFILSSKKLLLSDSGFYLCAWSVRGSSGNTIYFGEGSWLTVV.

This chain joins TRBV10-2 and TRBJ1-5; 10 bases match TRBD1. This CDR3 is 14 amino acids long. Looked up from germline, CDR1 is WSHSY and CDR2 is SAAADI. The ends lost 8 bases at V and 2 bases at J; junction bases unmatched: 3. CDR3 protein: CASGGTGGNQPQHF. CDR3 coding DNA: TGCGCCAGCGGGGGGACAGGGGGCAATCAGCCCCAGCATTTT.

V and J are TRBV15 and TRBJ1-3; TRBD1 matches 7 bases. The CDR3 covers 17 residues. The J segment lost 0 bases and the V segment lost 1 base, leaving 6 bases of the junction unmatched. In germline, CDR1 is LNHNV, CDR2 YYDKDF (reference sequence). Here the CDR3 reads CATSRGQGQLSGNTIYF. CDR3 bases: TGTGCCACCAGCAGAGGGCAGGGACAGCTCTCTGGAAACACCATATATTTT.

V usage is TRBV5-1 and J usage is TRBJ2-2; D might be TRBD1 (5 bases). Trimming pared 4 bases from V and 0 bases from J, leaving 13 bases between. Germline V lookup: CDR1 SGHRS, CDR2 YFSETQ. The CDR3 length is 16 residues. The CDR3 DNA follows: TGCGCCAGCAGCGCGTGGGCAGGGTCGAACACCGGGGAGCTGTTTTTT. Translation gives CASSAWAGSNTGELFF.

The V gene is TRBV10-3, the J gene TRBJ2-1, with TRBD2 matching 16 bases. Germline CDR1 and CDR2: ENHRY and SYGVKD. CDR3 length: 18 amino acids. V lost 2 bases to trimming and J lost 2 bases; unmatched junction nucleotides: 3. CDR3 nucleotides: TGTGCCATCAGTGAGGGGACTAGCGGGAGGGCCCCCTACAATGAGCAGTTCTTC. The encoded protein is CAISEGTSGRAPYNEQFF.

This chain uses TRBV13 with TRBJ2-2; possibly TRBD1 for D (6 bases). The V and J ends lost 7 bases and 4 bases respectively, with 13 bases between them. CDR1 is PRHDT, CDR2 FYEKMQ, per germline (reference sequence). There are 14 residues in the CDR3. CDR3 sequence: CASNTGSATGELFF. The CDR3 region has the DNA TGTGCCAGCAATACAGGGTCAGCCACCGGGGAGCTGTTTTTT. Full variable domain (rest looked up from reference TRBV13 and TRBJ2-2): AAGVIQSPRHLIKEKRETATLKCYPIPRHDTVYWYQQGPGQDPQFLISFYEKMQSDKGSIPDRFSAQQFSDYHSELNMSSLELGDSALYFCASNTGSATGELFFGEGSRLTVL.

This sequence joins TRBV9 and TRBJ1-1; a possible D gene is TRBD1 (6 bases). The germline CDR1 and CDR2 sequences are SGDLS and YYNGEE. Trimming shortened V by 3 bases and J by 0 bases, and 15 bases separated the two germline ends. The CDR3 totals 16 residues. CDR3 coding DNA: TGTGCCAGCAGCGGAGACCGTTGGGGGCTGAACACTGAAGCTTTCTTT. Its protein is CASSGDRWGLNTEAFF.

The genes are TRBV5-1 and TRBJ2-4; D may be TRBD2 (6 bases). Trimming left V 4 bases short and J 5 bases short, with 19 bases between. The CDR3 is 16 residues long. Germline CDR1 is SGHRS and CDR2 is YFSETQ. Written as DNA, the CDR3 is TGCGCCAGCAGCCCGTCCGGCAGGGAGGTTGAAAACATTCAGTACTTC. Protein product: CASSPSGREVENIQYF.

V is TRBV6-2 or TRBV6-3 and J is TRBJ2-1; 13 bases fit TRBD2. CDR1 MNHEY and CDR2 SVGEGT come from the germline V gene. The CDR3 contains 17 residues. The V gene end was trimmed by 2 bases and the J gene end by 5 bases; junction bases not matched to a gene: 6. The chain's CDR3 is CASSYGTSGNSHNEQFF. In nucleotides, the CDR3 is TGTGCCAGCAGTTACGGGACTAGCGGGAATTCACACAATGAGCAGTTCTTC.

The V and J genes are TRBV6-5 and TRBJ2-2, with TRBD1 matching 11 bases. Germline CDR1 is MNHEY and CDR2 is SVGAGI. Losses at the gene ends were 4 bases for V and 5 bases for J; bases not matched to a gene: 6. The CDR3 is 16 amino acids. CDR3 nucleotides: TGTGCCAGCAGTTTAGAGGGGACAGGGGGAACCGGGGAGCTGTTTTTT. Amino acids: CASSLEGTGGTGELFF.

V is TRBV14 and J is TRBJ2-3; D unresolved. V lost 1 base to trimming and J lost 7 bases, with 9 bases between them. CDR1 SGHDN and CDR2 FVKESK come from the germline V gene. This CDR3 contains 13 residues. CDR3 sequence reads: CASSQVTFNTQYF. The DNA for the CDR3 is TGTGCCAGCAGCCAAGTTACATTCAATACGCAGTATTTT.

This clone was recorded only once. V is TRBV28 and J is TRBJ1-5; a possible D gene is TRBD1 (5 bases). The CDR3 loop spans 17 amino acids. Trimming took 3 bases from V and 0 from J, leaving 15 bases between them. Germline V gene lookup returns CDR1 MDHEN and CDR2 SYDVKM. Here the CDR3 DNA reads TGTGCCAGCAGTTTTGGGTCAGGGCCATATAGCAATCAGCCCCAGCATTTT. Translated: CASSFGSGPYSNQPQHF.

The rearrangement uses TRBV19 and TRBJ2-5; D is possibly TRBD2 (5 bases). V was shortened by 4 bases and J by 5 bases, with 14 bases between the two germline ends. This CDR3 region has 14 residues. CDR1 is LNHDA and CDR2 is SQIVND in the germline V gene (reference sequence). The CDR3 protein is CASSRVGRGETQYF. In DNA form, the CDR3 reads TGTGCCAGTAGTAGAGTTGGCCGCGGGGAGACCCAGTACTTC.

The chain couples TRBV19 to TRBJ1-2; TRBD1 matches 8 bases. From germline, CDR1 is LNHDA and CDR2 SQIVND (reference sequence). CDR3 size: 14 residues. V lost 4 bases, J lost 2 bases, and 3 bases stayed unmatched. The CDR3 is CASSSRGPNYGYTF. The CDR3 DNA is TGTGCCAGTAGTAGCAGGGGGCCGAACTATGGCTACACCTTC.

The chain uses TRBV5-4 and TRBJ2-1; 10 positions match TRBD1. The V gene's germline CDR1 is SGHNT and CDR2 YYREEE (reference sequence). This CDR3 contains 15 residues. The V segment lost 4 bases and the J segment 3 bases; nucleotides outside the gene matches: 4. The CDR3 protein is CASSLGTGDYNEQFF. The CDR3 coding sequence is TGTGCCAGCAGCCTGGGGACAGGGGACTACAATGAGCAGTTCTTC.

This clone was recorded once. The rearrangement joins TRBV7-2 to TRBJ2-7; 7 bases fit TRBD1. V was pared by 5 bases and J by 4 bases, with 11 bases of the junction left unmatched. The CDR3 is 15 amino acids. From germline, CDR1 is SGHTA and CDR2 FQGNSA. CDR3 sequence: CASSQGTDQIYEQYF. The CDR3 DNA reads TGTGCCAGCAGCCAAGGGACAGACCAGATTTACGAGCAGTACTTC.

J is TRBJ2-6 and V is TRBV19; 7 positions match TRBD2. With V trimmed by 10 bases and J by 0 bases, 9 bases remained unmatched. The CDR3 spans 16 residues. Germline V gives CDR1 LNHDA, CDR2 SQIVND (reference sequence). The CDR3 DNA sequence: TGTGCCACGTCCGGGGGGTTTCTCTCTGGGGCCAACGTCCTGACTTTC. Encoded protein: CATSGGFLSGANVLTF.

The V call is TRBV7-9, the J call TRBJ1-1, with TRBD1 identical over 7 bases. The CDR3 has 18 amino acids. The V and J ends lost 4 bases and 4 bases, in that order; junction bases with no gene match: 18. Germline CDR1 is SEHNR and CDR2 is FQNEAQ (reference sequence). This CDR3 is CASSWNRRDSQIITEAFF. In DNA, the CDR3 is TGTGCCAGCAGCTGGAATCGGAGGGACAGCCAAATAATCACTGAAGCTTTCTTT. The full variable domain, rest sourced from reference TRBV7-9 and TRBJ1-1, is DTGVSQNPRHKITKRGQNVTFRCDPISEHNRLYWYRQTLGQGPEFLTYFQNEAQLEKSRLLSDRFSAERPKGSFSTLEIQRTEQGDSAMYLCASSWNRRDSQIITEAFFGQGTRLTVV.

The chain carries TRBV27 and TRBJ2-7; 9 nucleotides agree with TRBD1. Germline trimming cut 3 bases from V and 3 bases from J; bases unmatched to any gene: 6. This CDR3 comprises 15 residues. Germline values: CDR1 MNHEY, CDR2 SMNVEV (reference sequence). CDR3 DNA sequence: TGTGCCAGCAGTTTGGGGCCGGGACAGGGCTACGAGCAGTACTTC. Its translation is CASSLGPGQGYEQYF.

V is TRBV28 and J is TRBJ1-2; 7 bases line up with TRBD1. Germline assignment: CDR1 MDHEN and CDR2 SYDVKM. The CDR3 length is 13 residues. The ends lost 6 bases at V and 8 bases at J; junction bases unmatched: 9. Written as DNA, the CDR3 is TGTGCCAGCAGCCAGGACAGGATCGACGGCTACACCTTC. It yields the protein CASSQDRIDGYTF.

The chain uses TRBV19 and TRBJ1-5; 7 bases are a match to TRBD1. The CDR3 has 14 amino acids. V shed 3 bases and J 4 bases; nucleotides not matched to a gene: 3. CDR1 is LNHDA, CDR2 SQIVND, per germline (reference sequence). The CDR3 sequence is CASSMGQKNQPQHF. The CDR3 coding sequence is TGTGCCAGTAGTATGGGACAGAAAAATCAGCCCCAGCATTTT. Drawing the rest from reference TRBV19 and TRBJ1-5, the complete variable domain is DGGITQSPKYLFRKEGQNVTLSCEQNLNHDAMYWYRQDPGQGLRLIYYSQIVNDFQKGDIAEGYSVSREKKESFPLTVTSAQKNPTAFYLCASSMGQKNQPQHFGDGTRLSIL.